This T cell receptor beta chain was identified during a study of T cell repertoires in cytomegalovirus infection. This clonotype was found a few times. Its cognate antigen is unknown. At one boundary the junction diverges from the germline segment, which might be a read error. One entry per CDR3 protein, called by TCRdb with MiXCR from the reads. Of about 920,000 distinct CDR3 sequences in the sample, 31% were seen once. Notes on the study in general: There were carriers of CMV plus the relevant HLA, and cumulative public TCR beta family frequency identified them.

The TCR comes from a human donor in good health (CMV status not recorded). Some clones in this sample may be carry-over from other donors' samples. Specimen: cultured CD8+ T cells from PBMCs, collected from culture after CMV antigen stimulation.

CDR3 loop: CASSAGGLGTGELFF. Here the CDR3 DNA reads TGTGCTAGCAGCGCGGGGGGGCTCGGCACCGGGGAGCTGTTTTTT. V and J are TRBV7-7 and TRBJ2-2; TRBD2 agrees at 9 bases. This CDR3 spans 15 amino acids. Per germline, CDR1 SSHAT and CDR2 FNYEAQ (reference sequence).